The 25 T cell receptor beta chains in this list originate from one sample, sequenced in a study of regulatory T cells in long-lasting Graves disease. Investigators prepared the TCR beta libraries by applying iRepertoire HTBI primers and Arm-PCR of CDR3 regions. TCRdb ran MiXCR on the multiplex PCR reads and lists one entry per CDR3 protein. The sample shows around 450,000 distinct CDR3 sequences, about 17% of them seen only once. Documented time point: newly diagnosed GD, antithyroid drugs for less than 3 months. RNA extracted from PBMCs served as the sequencing template. This same sample was also taken into another study, of T cells in Graves' hyperthyroidism and ophthalmopathy.

Sequencing used peripheral blood mononuclear cells (PBMCs), obtained at new diagnosis, from a patient treated with antithyroid drugs. These receptors all stem from a man aged 35 to 55 with Graves disease.

In the case of this clonotype: A read error is the likely source, as a far larger clone sits one nucleotide away. V gene TRBV7-2 combines with J gene TRBJ2-1; 8 bases are shared with TRBD1. The germline gives CDR1 SGHTA, CDR2 FQGNSA. This CDR3 contains 17 residues. The V segment lost 1 base and the J segment 8 bases; nucleotides outside the gene matches: 13. Here the CDR3 DNA reads TGTGCCAGCAGCTTAGTCCGGTCACAGGGGGGTCAAGATGAGCAGTTCTTC. The encoded protein is CASSLVRSQGGQDEQFF.

Points on this clonotype: Just one base apart from a much larger clone, this may be a read error. The rearrangement uses TRBV18 and TRBJ2-2, with D unresolved. The germline gives CDR1 KGHSH, CDR2 LQKENI. The CDR3 is 15 amino acids. The CDR3 spells CASPPYQDRAGELFF. The DNA of the CDR3 is TGTGCCAGCCCACCCTATCAGGACCGGGCCGGGGAGCTGTTTTTT.

Ten or more counts support this clonotype. The chain links TRBV6-4 to TRBJ2-7; D is tentatively TRBD1 or TRBD2 (5 bases each). The CDR3 runs 13 residues. Trimming cost V 5 bases and J 3 bases, with 11 bases left between them. The germline gives CDR1 MRHNA, CDR2 SNTAGT. DNA for the CDR3: TGTGCCAGCAGTTGGGACCGTTACTACGAGCAGTACTTC. This translates into CASSWDRYYEQYF.

This clonotype appeared many times. The genes are TRBV12-3 or TRBV12-4 and TRBJ2-7, with no clear D. The CDR3 sequence is 14 residues long. The V and J ends lost 3 bases and 4 bases respectively, with 13 bases between them. The CDR3 DNA reads as TGTGCCAGCAGTTTTTTAGCACAGTCGTACGAGCAGTACTTC. It translates to CASSFLAQSYEQYF.

Worth noting for this clonotype: A single base separates this from a much larger clone, so it may be a read error. The rearrangement joins TRBV3-1 to TRBJ2-7; no definite D call. The CDR3 sequence is 15 residues long. V was trimmed by 2 bases and J by 7 bases, leaving 18 bases between them. Germline V gene data show CDR1 as LGHDT and CDR2 as YNNKEL (reference sequence). CDR3: CASSQKPSTYNEQYF. CDR3 DNA sequence: TGTGCCAGCAGCCAAAAGCCCTCGACTTACAATGAGCAGTACTTC.

This clonotype was observed at least ten times. The chain links TRBV28 to TRBJ2-1, with D hard to call. The CDR3 is 15 amino acids. V dropped 7 bases and J dropped 3 bases, with 16 bases sitting between them. Germline loops: CDR1 MDHEN, CDR2 SYDVKM. The CDR3 DNA reads as TGTGCCAGCAAAAACTCGGGCGGATTCTACAATGAGCAGTTCTTC. Protein product: CASKNSGGFYNEQFF.

This clonotype was counted many times. The V and J genes are TRBV7-9 and TRBJ2-1, with 8 bases identical to TRBD1. The CDR3 has 17 residues. V was clipped by 6 bases and J by 1 base; unmatched bases: 11. Germline V gives CDR1 SEHNR, CDR2 FQNEAQ (reference sequence). CDR3: CASRSQKTGVSYNEQFF. The CDR3 DNA reads TGTGCCAGCAGGTCTCAGAAGACAGGGGTATCCTACAATGAGCAGTTCTTC.

The chain employs TRBV19 and TRBJ2-2, with D tentatively TRBD1 (5 bases). CDR3 size: 17 residues. Germline V gene data show CDR1 as LNHDA and CDR2 as SQIVND (reference sequence). V was shortened by 2 bases and J by 4 bases, with 17 bases between the two germline ends. This CDR3 reads CASSIRLQVQGTGELFF. CDR3 DNA sequence: TGTGCCAGTAGTATAAGACTCCAGGTTCAGGGCACCGGGGAGCTGTTTTTT.

This clonotype showed up just a few times. The rearrangement uses TRBV5-6 and TRBJ2-1, with D perhaps matching TRBD2 (6 bases). The CDR3 covers 15 residues. In germline, CDR1 is SGHDT, CDR2 YYEEEE. V was cut by 0 bases and J by 8 bases, with 15 bases left in between. The CDR3: CASSLAAGRNHEQFF. DNA of the CDR3: TGTGCCAGCAGCTTGGCAGCGGGTAGAAACCATGAGCAGTTCTTC.

V and J are TRBV20-1 and TRBJ2-7; 15 nucleotides match TRBD2. Germline CDR1 DFQATT, CDR2 SNEGSKA (reference sequence). Losses at the gene ends were 5 bases for V and 2 bases for J; bases not matched to a gene: 10. The CDR3 has 17 amino acids. For the CDR3, the DNA is TGCAGTGCTTCAGGACTAGCGGGAGGGCCAAGAACCTACGAGCAGTACTTC. Its translation is CSASGLAGGPRTYEQYF.

V is TRBV28 and J is TRBJ2-2; D is unclear. Germline CDR1 is MDHEN and CDR2 is SYDVKM. The CDR3 contains 13 residues. V was shortened by 6 bases and J by 4 bases, with 9 bases between the two germline ends. CDR3 nucleotide sequence: TGTGCCAGCAGGTACCCGGGCACCGGGGAGCTGTTTTTT. It is translated as CASRYPGTGELFF.

This clonotype was counted at least ten times. The V gene is TRBV30, the J gene TRBJ1-1, with TRBD1 as a possible D gene (5 bases). CDR1 is GTSNPN, CDR2 SVGIG, per germline (reference sequence). The CDR3 sequence is 15 residues long. V dropped 0 bases and J dropped 1 base, with 12 bases sitting between them. The CDR3 sequence is CAWSVLRGKNTEAFF. The CDR3 DNA follows: TGTGCCTGGAGTGTACTAAGGGGCAAGAACACTGAAGCTTTCTTT.

This chain joins TRBV30 and TRBJ2-1, with 9 bases lining up with TRBD1. The CDR3 is made up of 15 amino acids. Losses at the gene ends were 2 bases for V and 4 bases for J; bases not matched to a gene: 6. Germline assignment: CDR1 GTSNPN and CDR2 SVGIG (reference sequence). This CDR3 is CAWSPDRGTYNEQFF. The CDR3 DNA follows: TGTGCCTGGAGTCCCGACAGGGGGACATACAATGAGCAGTTCTTC.

This clonotype was counted many times. The chain carries TRBV27 and TRBJ2-7, with D perhaps being TRBD1 or TRBD2 (5 bases each). The germline V and J ends were trimmed by 7 bases and 6 bases, with 13 bases remaining between them. Per germline, CDR1 MNHEY and CDR2 SMNVEV (reference sequence). CDR3 length: 12 residues. Written as DNA, the CDR3 is TGTGCCAGCACGGTTTTGGGGGTCGAGCAGTACTTC. Translated, it gives CASTVLGVEQYF.

At least ten counts were recorded for this clonotype. V is TRBV2 and J is TRBJ2-7, with 10 bases lining up with TRBD2. This CDR3 has 14 residues. Germline CDR1 reads SNHLY; CDR2 reads FYNNEI. Trimming cost V 5 bases and J 7 bases; bases outside gene matches: 8. The CDR3 protein is CASSLAGAEGEQYF. The CDR3 DNA reads TGTGCCAGCAGTCTAGCGGGAGCCGAGGGAGAGCAGTACTTC. The whole variable domain, filled in from reference TRBV2 and TRBJ2-7, reads EPEVTQTPSHQVTQMGQEVILRCVPISNHLYFYWYRQILGQKVEFLVSFYNNEISEKSEIFDDQFSVERPDGSNFTLKIRSTKLEDSAMYFCASSLAGAEGEQYFGPGTRLTVT.

This chain connects TRBV29-1 to TRBJ1-1; no reliable D call. Germline V lookup: CDR1 SQVTM, CDR2 ANQGSEA. The V and J ends lost 3 bases and 1 base respectively, with 12 bases between them. The CDR3 is 14 amino acids. Here the CDR3 DNA reads TGCAGCGTTGAGTCTCTCGCCAGGAACACTGAAGCTTTCTTT. As protein: CSVESLARNTEAFF.

CDR3 coding DNA: TGTGCCAGCAGCACGACTAGCCCGGGAGCTATTAGACGGCAGTTCTTC. Protein: CASSTTSPGAIRRQFF. The rearrangement links TRBV3-1 to TRBJ2-1; 7 bases line up with TRBD2. The CDR3 totals 16 residues. Germline V gene data show CDR1 as LGHDT and CDR2 as YNNKEL (reference sequence). Losses at the gene ends were 5 bases for V and 12 bases for J; bases not matched to a gene: 19.

There are many counts of this clonotype. The chain employs TRBV20-1 and TRBJ1-1; D unresolved. The CDR3 runs 14 residues. Germline CDR1 is DFQATT and CDR2 is SNEGSKA (reference sequence). Between the trimmed V and J ends, which lost 3 bases and 3 bases, there was a span of 14 bases. The CDR3 DNA sequence: TGCAGTGCTAGGCGGTGGGATTTAGACACTGAAGCTTTCTTT. Amino acids: CSARRWDLDTEAFF.

This clonotype was seen repeatedly, ten times or more. The chain links TRBV6-1 to TRBJ2-1, with TRBD1 as a possible D gene (6 bases). The CDR3 runs to 17 residues. Germline CDR1 reads MNHNS; CDR2 reads SASEGT. The germline V and J ends were trimmed by 3 bases and 3 bases, with 18 bases remaining between them. The CDR3 DNA sequence: TGTGCCAGCAGTGACAAATCGGGACAACAATACTACAATGAGCAGTTCTTC. Translated: CASSDKSGQQYYNEQFF.

This chain connects TRBV2 to TRBJ1-5, with D possibly being TRBD1 (5 bases). This CDR3 comprises 14 residues. In germline, CDR1 is SNHLY, CDR2 FYNNEI. V was pared by 7 bases and J by 7 bases, with 17 bases between. The CDR3 sequence: CASTPKGETQPQHF. The CDR3 region has the DNA TGTGCCAGCACCCCCAAAGGGGAAACCCAGCCCCAGCATTTT.

Notes on this clonotype: It is unclear where the CDR3 begins or ends on the DNA, so no DNA is shown, and the CDR3 is as TCRdb lists it. The chain joins TRBV6-4 to TRBJ2-5; the table's D call TRBD1 went unverified against the DNA. Germline CDR1 and CDR2: MRHNA and SNTAGT. The CDR3 totals 23 residues, both ends included. The CDR3 reads CASSDSGFYLCACPGTGGETQYF.

This clonotype was detected only a few times. Just one base apart from a much larger clone, this may be a read error. The chain joins TRBV9 to TRBJ2-2; the D is unclear. V was trimmed by 1 base and J by 6 bases, leaving 4 bases between them. The CDR3 totals 12 residues. Germline-derived CDR1 and CDR2 are SGDLS and YYNGEE. CDR3 region: CASSVSAGELFF. CDR3 sequence (DNA): TGTGCCAGCAGCGTAAGCGCCGGGGAGCTGTTTTTT.

Only a few counts were recorded for this clonotype. The chain links TRBV27 to TRBJ2-5, with D possibly matching TRBD1 (6 bases). The CDR3 consists of 13 residues. V gave up 6 bases and J gave up 5 bases, with 13 bases separating them. Per the germline V gene, CDR1 is MNHEY and CDR2 is SMNVEV (reference sequence). The DNA for the CDR3 is TGTGCCAGCAGCCAGACAGGTTCCGAGACCCAGTACTTC. The encoded protein is CASSQTGSETQYF.

The table lists this clonotype with many counts. This chain joins TRBV7-9 and TRBJ2-1; D gene uncertain. Trimming cost V 0 bases and J 8 bases, with 11 bases left between them. The CDR3 is made up of 14 amino acids. The germline gives CDR1 SEHNR, CDR2 FQNEAQ (reference sequence). The CDR3 spells CASSLALGKDEQFF. In DNA, the CDR3 is TGTGCCAGCAGCTTAGCGTTGGGCAAGGATGAGCAGTTCTTC.

The chain is built from TRBV19 and TRBJ2-3; the D is unclear. With 3 bases removed from V and 0 bases from J, the gap between germline ends came to 10 bases. CDR3 length: 15 amino acids. Germline V gives CDR1 LNHDA, CDR2 SQIVND (reference sequence). CDR3 DNA sequence: TGTGCCAGTAGTATCCTAGGCAGTAGCACAGATACGCAGTATTTT. Translation: CASSILGSSTDTQYF.